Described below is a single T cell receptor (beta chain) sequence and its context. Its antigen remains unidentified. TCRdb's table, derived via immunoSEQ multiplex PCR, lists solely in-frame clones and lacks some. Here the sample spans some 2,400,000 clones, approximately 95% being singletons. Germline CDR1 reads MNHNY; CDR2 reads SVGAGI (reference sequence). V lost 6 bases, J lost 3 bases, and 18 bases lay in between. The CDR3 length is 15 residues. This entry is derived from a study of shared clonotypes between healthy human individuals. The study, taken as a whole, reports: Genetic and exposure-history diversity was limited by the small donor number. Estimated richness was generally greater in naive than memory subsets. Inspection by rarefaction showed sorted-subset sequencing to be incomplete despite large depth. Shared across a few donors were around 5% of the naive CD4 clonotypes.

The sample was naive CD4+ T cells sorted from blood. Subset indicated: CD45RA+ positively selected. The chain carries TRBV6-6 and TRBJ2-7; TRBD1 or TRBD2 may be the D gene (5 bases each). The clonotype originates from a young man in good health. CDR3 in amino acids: CASRNPTGTHYEQYF. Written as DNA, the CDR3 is TGTGCCAGCAGAAACCCCACCGGGACCCACTACGAGCAGTACTTC.